A single sample is the source of the 20 T cell receptor beta chains below, sequenced in a study of cytomegalovirus exposure and HLA in healthy donors (dated by TCRdb to about 2017). Library preparation was by the immunoSEQ multiplex PCR assay. The multiplex PCR relied on a mix of 60 forward primers for TCR Vbeta segments and 13 reverse primers for TCR Jbeta segments. In TCRdb, the immuneACCESS table is reduced to in-frame sequences with V and J assigned. These tables do not hold every clone; where another copy was compared, an unresolved V gene accounts for under half, and the others remain unexplained. The sample includes under 200,000 clones, with 80% to 85% observed a single time. The leading ten clones occupy roughly 1.6% of the sample. Sequencing was done on a sample of PBMCs. The receptors derive from a woman in her late teens or twenties in good health and CMV-seronegative.

This chain connects TRBV9 to TRBJ2-2; D is perhaps TRBD2 (5 bases). The V gene lost 0 bases and the J gene lost 6 bases, with 15 bases spanning the gap. The CDR3 spans 16 residues. Germline V gene sequence: CDR1 SGDLS, CDR2 YYNGEE. In DNA form, the CDR3 reads TGTGCCAGCAGCGTAGCTAGCCTCCCGGAGGCCGGGGAGCTGTTTTTT. Amino acids: CASSVASLPEAGELFF.

V gene TRBV7-2 combines with J gene TRBJ1-2; maybe TRBD1 (6 bases). Per the germline V gene, CDR1 is SGHTA and CDR2 is FQGNSA. CDR3 length: 13 residues. Trimming took 5 bases from V and 9 from J, leaving 16 bases between them. CDR3 protein: CASSPGQSVRYTF. The CDR3 DNA is TGTGCCAGCAGCCCCGGACAGTCCGTCCGCTACACCTTC.

The rearrangement joins TRBV11-2 to TRBJ2-1, with 7 bases aligning to TRBD2. The germline gives CDR1 SGHAT, CDR2 FQNNGV. With 1 base clipped from V and 7 bases from J, the junction kept 4 bases outside the gene matches. The CDR3 extends over 14 amino acids. CDR3 nucleotides: TGTGCCAGCAGCTTAGGCGGGAGCGGAAATGAGCAGTTCTTC. Its protein product is CASSLGGSGNEQFF. Drawing the rest from reference TRBV11-2 and TRBJ2-1, the complete variable domain is EAGVAQSPRYKIIEKRQSVAFWCNPISGHATLYWYQQILGQGPKLLIQFQNNGVVDDSQLPKDRFSAERLKGVDSTLKIQPAKLEDSAVYLCASSLGGSGNEQFFGPGTRLTVL.

This clone was counted a few times. The gene calls are TRBV19 and TRBJ1-4; D is unresolved. The CDR3 loop spans 15 amino acids. Trimming removed 5 bases from V and 1 base from J, with 11 bases in between. Looked up from germline, CDR1 is LNHDA and CDR2 is SQIVND (reference sequence). The DNA of the CDR3 is TGTGCCAGTAGTCTGAGGAGGGAAACTAATGAAAAACTGTTTTTT. Amino acids: CASSLRRETNEKLFF.

This sequence joins TRBV19 and TRBJ1-3; TRBD1 might be the D (5 bases). V was pared by 7 bases and J by 3 bases, with 13 bases between. Germline CDR1 and CDR2: LNHDA and SQIVND (reference sequence). This CDR3 has 14 residues. CDR3 protein: CASTEGNFGNTIYF. CDR3 bases: TGTGCCAGTACGGAGGGGAATTTTGGAAACACCATATATTTT.

V is TRBV11-2 and J is TRBJ1-3; D may be TRBD1 (5 bases). V was clipped by 5 bases and J by 1 base, with 9 bases between them. Germline CDR1 is SGHAT and CDR2 is FQNNGV. CDR3 length equals 14 residues. In DNA form, the CDR3 reads TGTGCCAGCAGCAGGGGAACTTCTGGAAACACCATATATTTT. Its protein product is CASSRGTSGNTIYF.

This clone has a single count. This chain uses TRBV2 with TRBJ2-7; a weak D match, TRBD1 (5 bases). From germline, CDR1 is SNHLY and CDR2 FYNNEI. Trimming took 10 bases from V and 5 from J, leaving 18 bases between them. This CDR3 is 13 amino acids long. CDR3: CATIGQGIDEQYF. CDR3 DNA: TGTGCCACGATAGGGCAGGGTATCGACGAGCAGTACTTC.

The V call is TRBV10-1, the J call TRBJ1-1, with 7 bases that match TRBD1. The CDR3 spans 16 residues. The germline V gene encodes CDR1 WNHNN and CDR2 SYGVQD (reference sequence). With V trimmed by 3 bases and J by 1 base, 8 bases remained unmatched. CDR3 sequence: CASSEGGLGENTEAFF. CDR3 DNA: TGCGCCAGCAGTGAAGGGGGCCTTGGGGAGAACACTGAAGCTTTCTTT.

The CDR3, as DNA: TGCAGCGCCCGTCTTTGGGACAGTGCCTATGGCTACACCTTC. This sequence encodes CSARLWDSAYGYTF. The chain has TRBV29-1 and TRBJ1-2; TRBD1 matches at 7 bases. The CDR3 has 14 amino acids. The V segment lost 7 bases and the J segment 4 bases; nucleotides outside the gene matches: 12. Looked up from germline, CDR1 is SQVTM and CDR2 is ANQGSEA.

The rearrangement uses TRBV6-5 and TRBJ2-3; 10 bases agree with TRBD1. Germline V lookup: CDR1 MNHEY, CDR2 SVGAGI. The junction had 6 bases not matched to a gene; V was cut back by 5 bases and J by 4 bases. There are 15 residues in the CDR3. CDR3: CASSNPGQGPDTQYF. CDR3 DNA: TGTGCCAGCAGTAATCCGGGACAGGGGCCAGATACGCAGTATTTT.

This sequence joins TRBV6-5 and TRBJ2-4, with TRBD1 matching 10 bases. J lost 7 bases, V lost 0 bases, and 3 bases had no gene match. Germline loops: CDR1 MNHEY, CDR2 SVGAGI. This CDR3 is built from 15 residues. The DNA for the CDR3 is TGTGCCAGCAGTTACTCAGACAGGGGGCAGAACATTCAGTACTTC. It yields the protein CASSYSDRGQNIQYF.

The chain couples TRBV11-3 to TRBJ2-7; a possible D gene is TRBD1 (5 bases). The CDR3 has 15 amino acids. The V gene's germline CDR1 is SGHNT and CDR2 YENEEA. Trimming stripped 0 bases from V and 1 base from J, with 10 bases between. The CDR3, as DNA: TGTGCCAGCAGCTTAGAGGGGCAGGGTTCCTACGAGCAGTACGTC. Translated: CASSLEGQGSYEQYV.

V is TRBV19 and J is TRBJ1-1; 8 bases agree with TRBD1. Germline lookup yields CDR1 LNHDA and CDR2 SQIVND (reference sequence). CDR3 length: 15 amino acids. Trimming at V came to 6 bases and at J to 0 bases, leaving 6 bases not matched to a gene. The DNA for the CDR3 is TGTGCCAGTAGGTCGACAGGGGCCGTGAACACTGAAGCTTTCTTT. It translates to CASRSTGAVNTEAFF.

This sequence joins TRBV6-5 and TRBJ2-7, with D perhaps TRBD2 (5 bases). The CDR3 contains 14 residues. Looked up from germline, CDR1 is MNHEY and CDR2 is SVGAGI. The V gene lost 2 bases and the J gene lost 4 bases, with 12 bases spanning the gap. CDR3 region: CASSYHGDSYEQYF. CDR3 coding DNA: TGTGCCAGCAGTTACCACGGGGATTCGTACGAGCAGTACTTC.

The chain carries TRBV4-3 and TRBJ2-2; 10 bases are shared with TRBD1. The J segment lost 7 bases and the V segment lost 1 base, leaving 9 bases of the junction unmatched. Germline V CDR1 and CDR2: LGHNA, YSLEER. CDR3 length: 17 residues. The CDR3 coding sequence is TGCGCCAGCAGCCAAGGGGGACAGGGGCATTTGAACGGGGAGCTGTTTTTT. It codes for CASSQGGQGHLNGELFF.

The chain joins TRBV28 to TRBJ2-5; 8 nucleotides line up with TRBD2. J was trimmed by 4 bases and V by 2 bases; bases with no gene match: 6. This CDR3 contains 15 residues. Germline V CDR1 and CDR2: MDHEN, SYDVKM. The CDR3 sequence: CASSLAGGGRETQYF. CDR3 sequence (DNA): TGTGCCAGCAGTTTAGCGGGAGGTGGGAGAGAGACCCAGTACTTC.

The V and J genes are TRBV10-3 and TRBJ1-2; no clear D. Germline loops: CDR1 ENHRY, CDR2 SYGVKD. This CDR3 contains 12 residues. Trimming pared 10 bases from V and 3 bases from J, leaving 12 bases between. The CDR3 nucleotides read TGTGCCAGCCACGAGGGCTACTATGGCTACACCTTC. Amino acid sequence: CASHEGYYGYTF.

This clone showed up just a few times. This rearrangement joins TRBV27 to TRBJ2-2; D perhaps matches TRBD1 (6 bases). CDR3 size: 15 residues. Germline V gene lookup returns CDR1 MNHEY and CDR2 SMNVEV (reference sequence). Trimming left V 2 bases short and J 3 bases short, with 10 bases between. CDR3 in amino acids: CASSLQGPDTGELFF. CDR3 bases: TGTGCCAGCAGTTTACAGGGGCCCGACACCGGGGAGCTGTTTTTT.

V gene TRBV7-8 combines with J gene TRBJ1-5; 12 nucleotides line up with TRBD1. J was trimmed by 1 base and V by 5 bases; bases with no gene match: 12. The CDR3 extends over 19 amino acids. Germline CDR1 is SGHVS and CDR2 is FQNEAQ. The DNA of the CDR3 is TGTGCCAGCAGCCCCCTCACCCGGGACAGGGGGCGAAGCAATCAGCCCCAGCATTTT. This gives the protein CASSPLTRDRGRSNQPQHF. Supplemented by reference TRBV7-8 and TRBJ1-5, the full variable domain reads GAGVSQSPRYKVAKRGQDVALRCDPISGHVSLFWYQQALGQGPEFLTYFQNEAQLDKSGLPSDRFFAERPEGSVSTLKIQRTQQEDSAVYLCASSPLTRDRGRSNQPQHFGDGTRLSIL.

V and J are TRBV7-9 and TRBJ1-2; TRBD1 matches at 8 bases. Looked up from germline, CDR1 is SEHNR and CDR2 is FQNEAQ (reference sequence). The CDR3 totals 13 residues. J was trimmed by 8 bases and V by 5 bases; bases with no gene match: 7. The CDR3 loop is CASSRTGQGGYTF. Here the CDR3 DNA reads TGTGCCAGCAGCCGTACAGGACAGGGCGGCTACACCTTC.